The 13 T cell receptor beta chains in this list originate from one sample, sequenced in a study of blood T cell repertoires in COVID-19. Sequencing used immunoSEQ multiplex PCR; TCRdb keeps in-frame clones, though not all of them. The sample consists of under 85,000 clones, roughly 83% of them appearing once. Sequences were obtained from peripheral blood. The receptors stem from a man aged 25-45 years with COVID-19, enrolled during active disease.

The chain links TRBV5-4 to TRBJ1-2; perhaps TRBD1 as D (6 bases). The CDR3 covers 13 residues. Germline loops: CDR1 SGHNT, CDR2 YYREEE (reference sequence). The V gene lost 0 bases and the J gene lost 11 bases, with 14 bases spanning the gap. The CDR3 DNA sequence: TGTGCCAGCAGCTTGGTTGCGACAGGCCTGTACACCTTC. This translates into CASSLVATGLYTF.

CDR3: CASSLDAGSGVGELFF. The CDR3 bases are TGTGCCAGCAGCTTAGACGCCGGGAGTGGGGTCGGGGAGCTGTTTTTT. V and J are TRBV7-6 and TRBJ2-2; tentatively, D is TRBD2 (6 bases). This CDR3 spans 16 amino acids. Between the trimmed V and J ends, which lost 1 base and 7 bases, there was a span of 16 bases. Germline CDR1 and CDR2: SGHVS and FNYEAQ.

This rearrangement joins TRBV10-3 to TRBJ1-1, with D maybe TRBD1 (6 bases). This CDR3 comprises 13 residues. Germline CDR1 ENHRY, CDR2 SYGVKD. The germline V and J ends were trimmed by 7 bases and 4 bases, with 13 bases remaining between them. CDR3 in DNA: TGTGCCATCACATCAGGGGACGGCACTGAAGCTTTCTTT. Its protein product is CAITSGDGTEAFF.

The chain links TRBV11-2 to TRBJ1-6; no clear D. CDR1 is SGHAT and CDR2 is FQNNGV in the germline V gene. V lost 0 bases to trimming and J lost 10 bases, with 16 bases between them. The CDR3 totals 16 residues. CDR3 nucleotide sequence: TGTGCCAGCAGCTTAGATCTGATAGGGAGGCGGTCACCCCTCCACTTT. Translated, it gives CASSLDLIGRRSPLHF.

The chain has TRBV28 and TRBJ1-4; no clear D gene. This CDR3 is 14 amino acids long. The germline gives CDR1 MDHEN, CDR2 SYDVKM. Trimming cost V 2 bases and J 1 base, with 5 bases left between them. In nucleotides, the CDR3 is TGTGCCAGCAGTTTACATCAAACTAATGAAAAACTGTTTTTT. This codes for CASSLHQTNEKLFF.

This chain uses TRBV19 with TRBJ2-3; D may be TRBD1 (6 bases). Trimming cost V 3 bases and J 4 bases, with 23 bases left between them. The CDR3 sequence is 18 residues long. In germline, CDR1 is LNHDA, CDR2 SQIVND (reference sequence). The CDR3 here is CASSMGSVLQGLADTQYF. CDR3 nucleotides: TGTGCCAGTAGTATGGGCTCCGTCCTACAGGGTTTGGCAGATACGCAGTATTTT.

V usage is TRBV7-2 and J usage is TRBJ2-2; D unclear. CDR1 is SGHTA, CDR2 FQGNSA, per germline. Trimming pared 3 bases from V and 1 base from J, leaving 6 bases between. There are 14 residues in the CDR3. This CDR3 reads CASSFQRNTGELFF. DNA for the CDR3: TGTGCCAGCAGCTTCCAGCGGAACACCGGGGAGCTGTTTTTT. Supplemented by reference TRBV7-2 and TRBJ2-2, the full variable domain reads GAGVSQSPSNKVTEKGKDVELRCDPISGHTALYWYRQSLGQGLEFLIYFQGNSAPDKSGLPSDRFSAERTGGSVSTLTIQRTQQEDSAVYLCASSFQRNTGELFFGEGSRLTVL.

The V gene is TRBV10-3, the J gene TRBJ2-3; tentatively, D is TRBD2 (6 bases). The V end lost 9 bases, the J end lost 2 bases, and 12 bases lay between the germline ends. The CDR3 has 13 residues. Germline V CDR1 and CDR2: ENHRY, SYGVKD. CDR3: CAISRGITDTQYF. CDR3 coding DNA: TGTGCCATATCCCGGGGGATCACAGATACGCAGTATTTT.

The chain couples TRBV28 to TRBJ1-1, with TRBD1 as a possible D gene (6 bases). Germline V lookup: CDR1 MDHEN, CDR2 SYDVKM. This CDR3 comprises 17 residues. The germline V and J ends were trimmed by 5 bases and 6 bases, with 25 bases remaining between them. The CDR3 nucleotides read TGTGCCAGCAGTCCCCTTCCCCATTCCGGGACATACCCTGAAGCTTTCTTT. Protein: CASSPLPHSGTYPEAFF.

The chain has TRBV11-2 and TRBJ2-5; no reliable D call. The CDR3 length is 11 residues. The germline gives CDR1 SGHAT, CDR2 FQNNGV. The V gene lost 3 bases and the J gene lost 5 bases, with 4 bases spanning the gap. The CDR3 nucleotides read TGTGCCAGCAGCTTCCGGGAGACCCAGTACTTC. Its protein is CASSFRETQYF.

The chain joins TRBV7-9 to TRBJ2-1; D is uncertain. The CDR3 is made up of 14 amino acids. V lost 3 bases to trimming and J lost 6 bases, with 12 bases between them. Germline V lookup: CDR1 SEHNR, CDR2 FQNEAQ (reference sequence). This CDR3 is CASSLGLWANEQFF. CDR3 bases: TGTGCCAGCAGCTTGGGCCTTTGGGCCAATGAGCAGTTCTTC. Full variable domain (outside the CDR3, taken from reference TRBV7-9 and TRBJ2-1): DTGVSQNPRHKITKRGQNVTFRCDPISEHNRLYWYRQTLGQGPEFLTYFQNEAQLEKSRLLSDRFSAERPKGSFSTLEIQRTEQGDSAMYLCASSLGLWANEQFFGPGTRLTVL.

The rearrangement uses TRBV2 and TRBJ2-5, with TRBD2 matching over 13 bases. The CDR3 covers 15 residues. V dropped 3 bases and J dropped 2; count of bases not matched to a gene: 0. Germline loops: CDR1 SNHLY, CDR2 FYNNEI. This CDR3 is CASSEGLAGQETQYF. The DNA for the CDR3 is TGTGCCAGCAGTGAGGGACTAGCGGGACAAGAGACCCAGTACTTC.

As concerns this clone: The same CDR3 is also encoded by other DNA sequences in this sample. The gene calls are TRBV19 and TRBJ2-1; TRBD2 matches 10 bases. CDR1 and CDR2 (germline): LNHDA, SQIVND (reference sequence). The CDR3 runs 15 residues. With 4 bases clipped from V and 2 bases from J, the junction kept 2 bases outside the gene matches. CDR3 bases: TGTGCCAGTAGTACCGGACTAGCGGCCTACAATGAGCAGTTCTTC. This translates into CASSTGLAAYNEQFF.